This T cell receptor beta chain was recovered during a study of blood T cell repertoires in COVID-19. Study information: COVID-19 samples collected from the United States, Italy and Spain covered acute and convalescent phases. The analysed material was cDNA or gDNA that came from T cells, B-cell-depleted T cells, or PBMCs.

As handled by the study authors: The authors estimated nucleated cell counts from reference gene primer amplification. Repertoires were generated with immunoSEQ multiplex PCR, while TCRdb's copy carries only in-frame clones and drops some. V and J calls and clone size are given by that table; D and trimming were obtained from the DNA. The table lists around 140,000 clones, more than 60% of them singletons. The length of the CDR3 is 15 residues. V lost 6 bases and J lost 5; bases outside the gene matches: 9. Germline values: CDR1 MNHEY, CDR2 SVGAGI. The chain employs TRBV6-5 and TRBJ2-5, with TRBD2 identical over 10 bases. The receptor's source is a woman aged 70-85 years with acute or convalescent COVID-19. Sequencing used peripheral blood. The CDR3 nucleotides read TGTGCCAGCAGCCGTGCCTTAGCGGGGGGCGAGACCCAGTACTTC. The encoded protein is CASSRALAGGETQYF.